This is a list of T cell receptor beta chains from one sample in a study of control samples from healthy donors and cancer patients. Measured with immunoSEQ multiplex PCR; TCRdb has only the in-frame clones, and not every one. The sample holds fewer than 150,000 clones, roughly 90% seen once. The sample comprised blood. These receptors originate from a young man in good health. Each CDR3 is given with its conserved first and last residue. The D gene is left open where the match is weak. Only some rows state a clone size, as once, few, many or a class for expanded clones.

>NA|TRBV4-2|NA|TRBJ2-5
CASSQRSQETQYF
TGTGCCAGCAGCCAGCGTTCCCAAGAGACCCAGTACTTC
>NA|TRBV10-2|NA|TRBJ1-1
CASSVDGGNTEAFF
TGCGCCAGCAGTGTCGACGGGGGGAACACTGAAGCTTTCTTT
>NA|TRBV10-2|NA|TRBJ2-1
CASVGGRWQLDNEQFF
TGCGCCAGTGTGGGGGGTCGTTGGCAGTTAGACAATGAGCAGTTCTTC
>NA|TRBV19|NA|TRBJ2-1
CASSIQSSYNEQFF
TGTGCCAGTAGTATCCAGAGCTCCTACAATGAGCAGTTCTTC
>NA|TRBV24-1|NA|TRBJ2-1
CATPGGGSYNEQFF
TGTGCCACCCCTGGAGGCGGCTCCTACAATGAGCAGTTCTTC
>NA|TRBV11-2|NA|TRBJ1-6
CASSLEAVPGYSPLHF
TGTGCCAGCAGCTTAGAGGCAGTACCAGGGTATTCACCCCTCCACTTT
>TRBD1|TRBV12-5|NA|TRBJ1-1
CASGPLRGTGQAFF
TGTGCTAGTGGACCACTCCGAGGGACAGGGCAAGCTTTCTTT
>NA|TRBV5-4|once|TRBJ1-1
CASRAGANTEAFF
TGTGCCAGCAGAGCGGGAGCGAACACTGAAGCTTTCTTT
>TRBD1|TRBV6-5|once|TRBJ1-5
CASSSRQGRGNQPQHF
TGTGCCAGCAGTTCCCGACAGGGAAGGGGCAATCAGCCCCAGCATTTT
>NA|TRBV10-1|NA|TRBJ2-2
CASSVAGTTGELFF
TGCGCCAGCAGTGTGGCAGGGACGACCGGGGAGCTGTTTTTT
>TRBD2|TRBV5-8|once|TRBJ2-1
CASSLEGRGAPYNEQFF
TGTGCCAGCAGCTTGGAAGGGCGGGGGGCCCCCTACAATGAGCAGTTCTTC
>TRBD2|TRBV20-1|NA|TRBJ2-3
CSASRGGAIDTQYF
TGCAGTGCTAGTCGCGGGGGGGCCATAGATACGCAGTATTTT
>NA|TRBV25-1|once|TRBJ1-6
CASRQGWTPLHF
TGTGCCAGCAGGCAGGGGTGGACACCCCTCCACTTT
>NA|TRBV9|NA|TRBJ1-5
CASPDSSVVLHF
TGTGCCAGCCCGGACAGTTCGGTTGTTCTGCATTTT
>NA|TRBV29-1|NA|TRBJ1-3
CSVEVRPRLSGNTIYF
TGCAGCGTTGAAGTTAGGCCGCGACTCTCTGGAAACACCATATATTTT
>NA|TRBV19|NA|TRBJ1-3
CASNTGREAGNTIYF
TGTGCCAGTAATACAGGGAGGGAAGCTGGAAACACCATATATTTT
>NA|TRBV5-1|NA|TRBJ1-5
CASSLYGNANQPQHF
TGCGCCAGCAGCTTGTATGGTAACGCAAATCAGCCCCAGCATTTT
>NA|TRBV5-1|NA|TRBJ1-4
CASSPRGDPATNEKLFF
TGCGCCAGCAGCCCACGAGGGGACCCTGCAACTAATGAAAAACTGTTTTTT
>NA|TRBV9|once|TRBJ2-1
CASSVEGGDYNEQFF
TGTGCCAGCAGCGTAGAGGGGGGAGACTACAATGAGCAGTTCTTC
>NA|TRBV9|NA|TRBJ2-7
CARGDGGQPVRKYF
TGTGCCAGAGGGGACGGGGGACAGCCAGTTAGGAAGTACTTC
>TRBD1|TRBV2|NA|TRBJ1-2
CASSVQGENYGYTF
TGTGCCAGCAGTGTACAGGGGGAGAACTATGGCTACACCTTC
>NA|TRBV10-3|once|TRBJ1-3
CAISDRDPGNTIYF
TGTGCCATCAGTGACAGGGACCCTGGAAACACCATATATTTT
>NA|TRBV5-6|few|TRBJ1-5
CASSLLRQGGQPQHF
TGTGCCAGCAGCTTGTTGAGGCAGGGCGGTCAGCCCCAGCATTTT
>NA|TRBV7-9|NA|TRBJ1-1
CASSLERRGAFF
TGTGCCAGCAGCTTAGAAAGGAGGGGAGCTTTCTTT
>TRBD1|TRBV4-2|few|TRBJ1-1
CASSQDRGTGPTEAFF
TGTGCCAGCAGCCAAGATAGGGGGACAGGGCCCACTGAAGCTTTCTTT
>NA|TRBV15|NA|TRBJ1-1
CATSRDHGGNTEAFF
TGTGCCACCAGCAGAGATCATGGGGGGAACACTGAAGCTTTCTTT
>NA|TRBV19|once|TRBJ2-3
CASGSGKRKGTDTQYF
TGTGCCAGTGGATCGGGGAAGAGGAAGGGCACAGATACGCAGTATTTT
>NA|TRBV27|NA|TRBJ1-4
CASSSLTTEKLFF
TGTGCCAGCAGTTCCTTGACAACTGAGAAACTGTTTTTT
>NA|TRBV19|NA|TRBJ1-2
CASRNQQGPSVGGYTF
TGTGCCAGTAGAAACCAACAGGGCCCCTCGGTCGGGGGCTACACCTTC
>TRBD2|TRBV4-1|NA|TRBJ2-3
CASSQLAGGVSTDTQYF
TGCGCCAGCAGCCAACTAGCGGGGGGGGTAAGCACAGATACGCAGTATTTT
>NA|TRBV6-1|NA|TRBJ1-2
CASSEGGGNGYTF
TGTGCCAGCAGTGAGGGGGGGGGCAATGGCTACACCTTC
>TRBD2|TRBV2|once|TRBJ2-3
CASRGASGGDTQYF
TGTGCCAGCAGGGGGGCTAGCGGGGGGGATACGCAGTATTTT
>NA|TRBV5-1|NA|TRBJ1-2
CASSAGLPRGYTF
TGCGCCAGCAGCGCCGGGCTGCCCCGTGGCTACACCTTC